This TCR beta chain was found in a study of OX40 agonist ivuxolimab in advanced cancers. Across the whole study: It was ivuxolimab, an agonistic anti-OX40 (CD134) antibody, that patients were treated with.

Germline assignment: CDR1 SGHTA and CDR2 FQGNSA. Trimming removed 0 bases from V and 3 bases from J, with 9 bases in between. This CDR3 comprises 14 residues. Assay used: immunoSEQ multiplex PCR; TCRdb lists only in-frame clones, some missing. The table records around 94,000 clones, about 90% of them present only once. The chain combines TRBV7-2 with TRBJ2-7; the D gene is possibly TRBD2 (5 bases). The sequencing here drew on CD4+ or CD8+ T cells sorted from blood, taken in a trial of the OX40 agonist ivuxolimab. This TCR came from an adult with an advanced solid tumor such as melanoma, head and neck, liver or kidney cancer. CDR3 region: CASSLAGGIYEQYF. CDR3 nucleotides: TGTGCCAGCAGCTTAGCAGGAGGTATCTACGAGCAGTACTTC.